What follows are 4 T cell receptor beta chains derived from one specimen sequenced in a study of blood T cell repertoires in COVID-19. TCRdb's copy holds only in-frame clones and misses some; the assay was immunoSEQ multiplex PCR. The data hold about 180,000 clones, with around 80% observed a single time. The material sequenced was peripheral blood. These receptors were collected from an elderly woman with COVID-19, enrolled during active disease.

V is TRBV5-8 and J is TRBJ2-2, with a weak D call TRBD2 (7 bases). The CDR3 runs to 17 residues. The germline V gene encodes CDR1 SGHTS and CDR2 YDEGEE. Deletions cut 0 bases from V and 3 bases from J, with 15 bases between. The chain's CDR3 is CASSLAHGGADTGELFF. CDR3 in DNA: TGTGCCAGCAGCTTGGCACATGGGGGGGCCGACACCGGGGAGCTGTTTTTT.

The CDR3, as DNA: TGTGCCTGGAGTCTGGGAGTCTCTGGGGCCAACGTCCTGACTTTC. The encoded protein is CAWSLGVSGANVLTF. The V and J genes are TRBV30 and TRBJ2-6; a weak D match, TRBD2 (5 bases). The CDR3 length is 15 residues. Germline V lookup: CDR1 GTSNPN, CDR2 SVGIG (reference sequence). Trimming shortened V by 2 bases and J by 0 bases, and 8 bases separated the two germline ends.

The chain employs TRBV5-1 and TRBJ2-3; D is unclear. From germline, CDR1 is SGHRS and CDR2 YFSETQ. V shed 6 bases and J shed 2 bases, with 16 bases lying between them. The CDR3 consists of 15 residues. CDR3 amino acids: CASTPSLADTDTQYF. The CDR3 region has the DNA TGCGCCAGCACCCCGAGCCTTGCCGACACAGATACGCAGTATTTT. The variable domain in full, completed from reference TRBV5-1 and TRBJ2-3, reads KAGVTQTPRYLIKTRGQQVTLSCSPISGHRSVSWYQQTPGQGLQFLFEYFSETQRNKGNFPGRFSGRQFSNSRSEMNVSTLELGDSALYLCASTPSLADTDTQYFGPGTRLTVL.

In regard to this clone: The sample carries other DNA sequences with the same CDR3. The chain joins TRBV7-2 to TRBJ2-7, with D perhaps matching TRBD2 (6 bases). Trimming stripped 5 bases from V and 4 bases from J, with 15 bases between. The CDR3 is made up of 14 amino acids. CDR1 and CDR2 from the germline V gene are SGHTA and FQGNSA. The CDR3 region is CASSPGLLPYEQYF. The CDR3 coding sequence is TGTGCCAGCAGCCCGGGACTTCTTCCGTACGAGCAGTACTTC.